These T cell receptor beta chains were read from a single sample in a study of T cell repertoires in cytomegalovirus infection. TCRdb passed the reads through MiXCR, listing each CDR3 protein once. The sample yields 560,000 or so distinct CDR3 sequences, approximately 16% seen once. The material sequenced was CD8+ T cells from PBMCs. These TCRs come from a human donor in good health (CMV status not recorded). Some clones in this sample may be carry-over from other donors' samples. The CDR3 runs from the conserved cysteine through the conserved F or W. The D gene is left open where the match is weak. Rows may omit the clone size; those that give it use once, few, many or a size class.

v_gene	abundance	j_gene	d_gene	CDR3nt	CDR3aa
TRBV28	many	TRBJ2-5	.	TGTGCCAGCAGCCGCGTACTAGCCGCCCCGTCAGAGACCCAGTACTTC	CASSRVLAAPSETQYF
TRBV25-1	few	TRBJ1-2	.	TGTGCCAGCAGTGAATACGGGGAAGGCTATGGCTACACCTTC	CASSEYGEGYGYTF
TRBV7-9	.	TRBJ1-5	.	TGTGCCAGCAGCTTAACAGGGAGAAGCAATCAGCCCCAGCATTTT	CASSLTGRSNQPQHF
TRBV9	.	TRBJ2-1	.	TGTGCCAGCAGCGTAGGCTTGTCTCCCCAGTTCTTC	CASSVGLSPQFF
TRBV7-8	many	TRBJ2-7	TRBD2	TGTGCCAGCAGCCGACCGACTAGCGGGGGGGCCAAAGGCTTCGAGCAGTACTTC	CASSRPTSGGAKGFEQYF
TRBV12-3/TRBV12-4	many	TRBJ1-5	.	TGTGCCAGCAGTTTAAATGTAGGGCTTAATCAGCCCCAGCATTTT	CASSLNVGLNQPQHF
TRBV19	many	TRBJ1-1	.	TGTGCCAGCCACAGTTTAGCGGCCACTGAAGCTTTCTTT	CASHSLAATEAFF
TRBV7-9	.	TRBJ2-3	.	TGTGCCAGCAGCTTAGGTCGTACAGATATGCAGTTTTTT	CASSLGRTDMQFF
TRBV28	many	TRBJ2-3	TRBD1	TGTGCCAGCAGTCAGACAGGGGCCATTCGAGATACGCAGTATTTT	CASSQTGAIRDTQYF
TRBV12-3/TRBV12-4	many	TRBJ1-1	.	TGTGCCAGCAGCCTCAGCTCTACGAACACTGAAGCTTTCTTT	CASSLSSTNTEAFF
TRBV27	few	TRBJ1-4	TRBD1	TGTGCCAGTCGAGGGGGCTGGGGGGGTAATGAAAAACTGTTTTTT	CASRGGWGGNEKLFF
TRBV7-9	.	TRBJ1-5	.	TGTGCCAGCAGCTCACAGGGACTTCAGCCCCAGCATTTT	CASSSQGLQPQHF
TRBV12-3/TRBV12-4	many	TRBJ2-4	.	TGTGCCAGCAGTTTAGCGAAAGGGGCGAACATTCAGTACTTC	CASSLAKGANIQYF
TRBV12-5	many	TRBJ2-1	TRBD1	TGTGCTAGTGGTTTGGTAGGGGCAGGGGGCTCCTACAATGAGCAGTTCTTC	CASGLVGAGGSYNEQFF
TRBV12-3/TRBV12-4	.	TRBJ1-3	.	TGTGCCAGCAGTTTCACAGCTGGAAACACCATATATTTT	CASSFTAGNTIYF
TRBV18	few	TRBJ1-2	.	TGTGCCAGCTCCCCCCCCGTCCGGGGCGACTATGGCTACACCTTC	CASSPPVRGDYGYTF
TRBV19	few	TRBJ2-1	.	TGTGCCAGTAGTCCCGGGGTGAATGAGCAGTTCTTC	CASSPGVNEQFF
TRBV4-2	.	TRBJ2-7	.	TGTGCCAGCAGCCAAGATCCAGGCAATTACGAGCAGTACTTC	CASSQDPGNYEQYF
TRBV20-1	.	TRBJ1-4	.	TGCAGTGCTAGAGATCGGGGCAGGGCGGGCGGGAAACTGTTTTTT	CSARDRGRAGGKLFF